The rows below give T cell receptor beta chains drawn from one sample of a study of blood T cell repertoires in COVID-19. The table came from immunoSEQ multiplex PCR; TCRdb's copy has only in-frame clones and leaves some out. Among 110,000 or so clones listed, 80% to 90% were seen once. Sequencing input: peripheral blood. The receptor source for this set is a man in his 70s who had recovered from COVID-19. CDR3s include the opening cysteine and the closing phenylalanine or tryptophan. The D gene is left open where the match is weak. Some rows have no size entry. The others give once, few or many, or a class for an expanded clone.

>TRBD2|.|TRBJ2-1|TRBV5-6
TGTGCCAGCAGCTCGATCGGGAGGAATGAGCAGTTCTTC
CASSSIGRNEQFF
>TRBD2|.|TRBJ2-2|TRBV28
TGTGCCAGCAGTTTCGGGACTAGCGGCACCGGGGAGCTGTTTTTT
CASSFGTSGTGELFF
>TRBD1|few|TRBJ1-1|TRBV7-9
TGTGCCAGCATAGGGGGCGAAACTGAAGCTTTCTTT
CASIGGETEAFF
>.|.|TRBJ2-1|TRBV28
TGTGCCAGCACTTTTGCGGGACTCCTGTCCAATGAGCAGTTCTTC
CASTFAGLLSNEQFF
>TRBD1|.|TRBJ2-7|TRBV28
TGTGCCAGCAGTTCCGTAGGACAGGTGTCCTACGAGCAGTACTTC
CASSSVGQVSYEQYF
>TRBD1|.|TRBJ2-5|TRBV24-1
TGTGCCACCAGTGAAGCAGGGGGCGTAGAGACCCAGTACTTC
CATSEAGGVETQYF
>TRBD1|.|TRBJ2-5|TRBV5-1
TGCGCCAGCAGCTTAGGGACAGGGATAGGAGAGACCCAGTACTTC
CASSLGTGIGETQYF
>.|.|TRBJ2-7|TRBV6-5
TGTGCCAGCAGTTACTCGGGAGCCTACCCCTACGAGCAGTACTTC
CASSYSGAYPYEQYF
>.|.|TRBJ2-4|TRBV2
TGTGCCAGCAGGGACGGGAGTTGGGGCAAAAACATTCAGTACTTC
CASRDGSWGKNIQYF
>.|.|TRBJ1-5|TRBV7-9
TGTGCCAGCAGCTTAGACTGGGGCAGGGGAACGGATCAGCCCCAGCATTTT
CASSLDWGRGTDQPQHF
>.|.|TRBJ2-1|TRBV5-6
TGTGCCAGCAGGGGGTGGGGACTCCAAGAGCAGTTCTTC
CASRGWGLQEQFF
>.|few|TRBJ2-7|TRBV28
TGTGCCAGCAGACCATATATTTCAGGGATTCGGTCCTACGAGCAGTACTTC
CASRPYISGIRSYEQYF
>TRBD1|.|TRBJ1-4|TRBV7-9
TGTGCCAGCAGCCTACAGGGGGCCGAAGAAAAACTGTTTTTT
CASSLQGAEEKLFF
>.|many|TRBJ1-1|TRBV19
TGTGCCAGTAGTAGGCGGGCCTCCATGAACACTGAAGCTTTCTTT
CASSRRASMNTEAFF
>TRBD1|.|TRBJ1-2|TRBV5-6
TGTGCCAGCAGCATAGGGGGCAACTATGGCTACACCTTC
CASSIGGNYGYTF
>.|.|TRBJ1-5|TRBV7-9
TGTGCCAGCAGCCCTAGCGGTCAGCCCCAGCATTTT
CASSPSGQPQHF
>.|.|TRBJ2-5|TRBV25-1
TGTGCCAGCAGTGATTCAGGGGGGTCCTGGGAGACCCAGTACTTC
CASSDSGGSWETQYF
>.|.|TRBJ2-1|TRBV4-3
TGCGCCAGCAGCCGATCCACGGGGAGGAATGAGCAGTTCTTC
CASSRSTGRNEQFF
>TRBD1|.|TRBJ1-1|TRBV4-1
TGCGCCAGCAGCCGCCTCGGACAGGGGGACACTGAAGCTTTCTTT
CASSRLGQGDTEAFF
>TRBD1|many|TRBJ1-6|TRBV6-6
TGTGCCAGCAGTTCGACAGGGGATAATTCACCCCTCCACTTT
CASSSTGDNSPLHF
>.|.|TRBJ2-2|TRBV11-2
TGTGCCAGCAGCAGCAGCAGGGTCACCGGGGAGCTGTTTTTT
CASSSSRVTGELFF
>TRBD1|.|TRBJ1-2|TRBV5-6
TGTGCCAGCAGCATACAGGGGGTGGGTGGCTACACCTTC
CASSIQGVGGYTF